The text below deals with one TCR beta chain. No cognate antigen has been identified for it. Per-base qualities were not stored, and no clone one base away is much larger. In Seattle, one collaborating source enrolled patients while the infection was active and tracked those patients longitudinally over the course of disease. Each collaborating institution followed its own protocols to collect whole blood in K2EDTA tubes. For TCRbeta analysis, collaborator samples were shipped as frozen whole blood, as isolated PBMCs, or as DNA extracted from either sample type. TCRbeta CDR3 regions were amplified from genomic DNA by means of the immunoSEQ Assay, a bias-controlled multiplex PCR. In the source study's methods: Within the assay, amplification of reference gene primers was used to estimate how many nucleated cells each sample contained. To quantify the absolute abundance of each unique TCRbeta CDR3 rearrangement, sequence reads were collapsed and filtered. For each sample, productive Simpson clonality was calculated as the square root of Simpson's diversity index over productive rearrangements. TCRdb obtained this table from immuneACCESS and retained in-frame rearrangements with V and J assigned. These tables miss some clones; where compared with another copy, unresolved V genes account for less than half of the shortfall, and the remainder is unexplained. V and J calls and clone size are those listed in that table; D and trimming were worked out from the DNA. The sample yields hundreds of thousands of clones; 88% were counted once. The ten largest clones represent around 12% of the sample.

This specimen belongs to a study of blood T cell repertoires in COVID-19 (dated by TCRdb to the early 2020s). In terms of the full investigation: Samples from collaborators originated in the United States, Italy and Spain and spanned both the acute and convalescent phases of COVID-19. A freely available public database, intended as a resource for researchers studying the immune response to SARS-CoV-2, is where the repertoires were released. The samples were drawn from the first 160 participants of the ongoing ImmuneRACE study and from over a thousand subjects provided by 6 global collaborators. The sample metadata nearly always contained a de-identified subject ID, COVID-19 status, age in years and sex. The dataset comprised deeply sampled blood TCRbeta repertoires from subjects exposed to, actively infected with, or recovered from COVID-19. Where HLA class I and class II types were available, the types were taken from metadata supplied by the sample provider, not from assay-based typing. The material from the prospective study consisted of cDNA or gDNA derived from T cells, B-cell-depleted T cells, or PBMCs.

What the research found in general, with its limitations: The quantity of clinical and demographic metadata differed by source and by participant and was supplied without curation.

This sequence originates from a woman between 45 and 60 years old with COVID-19, enrolled during active disease. The sequencing sample was made of peripheral blood.

The DNA sequence reads TGTGCCAGCAGCTTGGACCGCGGGACCTACGAGCAGTACTTC. Its protein reads: CASSLDRGTYEQYF. The sequence is built from TRBV7-9 and TRBJ2-7, and TRBD2 may be the D gene, going by 6 matching bases. CDR1 and CDR2 were assigned from the germline V gene (reference sequence) as SEHNR and FQNEAQ. The CDR3 holds 14 amino acids from the cysteine to the phenylalanine. Only the CDR3 DNA stays, 42 bases, in frame from base 1. Cut back by 3 bases and 2 bases, the V and J ends lie 11 bases apart.